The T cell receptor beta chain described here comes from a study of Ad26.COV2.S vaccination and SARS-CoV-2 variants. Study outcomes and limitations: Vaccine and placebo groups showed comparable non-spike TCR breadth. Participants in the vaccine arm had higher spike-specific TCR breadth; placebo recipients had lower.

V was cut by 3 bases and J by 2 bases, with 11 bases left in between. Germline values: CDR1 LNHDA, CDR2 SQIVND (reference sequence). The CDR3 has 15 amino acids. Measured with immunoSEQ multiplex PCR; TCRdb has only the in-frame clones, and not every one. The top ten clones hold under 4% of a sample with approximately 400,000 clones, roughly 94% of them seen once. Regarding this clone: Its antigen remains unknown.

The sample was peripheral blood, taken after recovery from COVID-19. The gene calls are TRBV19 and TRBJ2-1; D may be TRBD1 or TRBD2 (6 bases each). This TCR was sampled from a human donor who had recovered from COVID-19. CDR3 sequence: CASSIKGGTYNEQFF. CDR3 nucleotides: TGTGCCAGTAGTATCAAAGGGGGGACCTACAATGAGCAGTTCTTC.